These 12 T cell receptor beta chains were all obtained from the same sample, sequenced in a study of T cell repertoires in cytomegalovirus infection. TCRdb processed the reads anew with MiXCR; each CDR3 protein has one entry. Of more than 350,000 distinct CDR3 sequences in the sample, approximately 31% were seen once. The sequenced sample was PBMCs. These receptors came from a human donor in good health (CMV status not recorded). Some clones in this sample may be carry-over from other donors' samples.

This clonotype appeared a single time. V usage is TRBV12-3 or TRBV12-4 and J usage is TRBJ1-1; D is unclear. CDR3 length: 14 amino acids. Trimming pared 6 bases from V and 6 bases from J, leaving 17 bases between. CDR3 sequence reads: CASSTSPGTSEAFF. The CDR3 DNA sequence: TGTGCCAGCAGCACAAGCCCAGGAACTTCTGAAGCTTTCTTT.

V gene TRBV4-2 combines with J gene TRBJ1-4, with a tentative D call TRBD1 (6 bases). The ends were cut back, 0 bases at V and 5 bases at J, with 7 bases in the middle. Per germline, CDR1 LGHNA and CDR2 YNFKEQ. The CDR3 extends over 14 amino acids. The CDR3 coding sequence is TGTGCCAGCAGCCAAGACAGGGGAAATGAAAAACTGTTTTTT. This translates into CASSQDRGNEKLFF.

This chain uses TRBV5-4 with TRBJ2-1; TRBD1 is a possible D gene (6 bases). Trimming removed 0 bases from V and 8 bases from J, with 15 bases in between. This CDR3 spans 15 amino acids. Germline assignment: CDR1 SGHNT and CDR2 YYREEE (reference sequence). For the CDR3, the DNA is TGTGCCAGCAGCTTGGGAGAGGGTTCAGGGGATGAGCAGTTCTTC. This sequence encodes CASSLGEGSGDEQFF.

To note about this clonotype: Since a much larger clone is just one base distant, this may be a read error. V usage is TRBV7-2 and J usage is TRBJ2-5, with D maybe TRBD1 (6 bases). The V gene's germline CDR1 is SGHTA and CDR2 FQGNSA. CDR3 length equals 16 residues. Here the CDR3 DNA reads TGTGCCAGCAGCGTAGCAGGGGCCGGGTCTGGAGAGACCCAGTACTTC. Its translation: CASSVAGAGSGETQYF.

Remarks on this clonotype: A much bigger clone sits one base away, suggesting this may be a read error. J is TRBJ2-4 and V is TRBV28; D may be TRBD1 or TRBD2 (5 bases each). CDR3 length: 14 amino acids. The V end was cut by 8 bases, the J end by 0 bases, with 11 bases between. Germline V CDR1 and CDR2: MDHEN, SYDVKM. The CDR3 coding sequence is TGTGCCAGCTGGGGGACGGTAGCCAAAAACATTCAGTACTTC. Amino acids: CASWGTVAKNIQYF.

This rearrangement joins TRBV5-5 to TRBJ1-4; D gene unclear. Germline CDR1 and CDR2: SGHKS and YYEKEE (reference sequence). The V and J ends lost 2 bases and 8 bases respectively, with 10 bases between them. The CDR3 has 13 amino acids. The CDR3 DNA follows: TGTGCCAGCAGCTTTGCCGTCGGGGAAAAACTGTTTTTT. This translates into CASSFAVGEKLFF. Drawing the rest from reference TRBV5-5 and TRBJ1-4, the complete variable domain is DAGVTQSPTHLIKTRGQQVTLRCSPISGHKSVSWYQQVLGQGPQFIFQYYEKEERGRGNFPDRFSARQFPNYSSELNVNALLLGDSALYLCASSFAVGEKLFFGSGTQLSVL.

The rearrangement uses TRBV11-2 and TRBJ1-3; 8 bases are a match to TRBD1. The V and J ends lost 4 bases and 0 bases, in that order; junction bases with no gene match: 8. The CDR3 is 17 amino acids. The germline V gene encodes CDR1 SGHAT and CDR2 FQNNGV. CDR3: CASSWGDRQSSGNTIYF. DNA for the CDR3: TGTGCCAGCAGCTGGGGGGACAGGCAGAGCTCTGGAAACACCATATATTTT.

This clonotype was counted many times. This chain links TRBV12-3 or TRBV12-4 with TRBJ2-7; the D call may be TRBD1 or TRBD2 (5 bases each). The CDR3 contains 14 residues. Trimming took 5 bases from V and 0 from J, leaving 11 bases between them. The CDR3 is CASSPSGASYEQYF. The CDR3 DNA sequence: TGTGCCAGCAGTCCGTCCGGGGCCTCCTACGAGCAGTACTTC.

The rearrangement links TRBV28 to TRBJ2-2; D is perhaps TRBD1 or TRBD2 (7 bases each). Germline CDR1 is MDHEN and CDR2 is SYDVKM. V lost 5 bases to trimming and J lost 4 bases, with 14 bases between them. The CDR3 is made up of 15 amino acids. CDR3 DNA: TGTGCCAGCAGTCAGACAGGGAGGGGCACCGGGGAGCTGTTTTTT. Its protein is CASSQTGRGTGELFF.

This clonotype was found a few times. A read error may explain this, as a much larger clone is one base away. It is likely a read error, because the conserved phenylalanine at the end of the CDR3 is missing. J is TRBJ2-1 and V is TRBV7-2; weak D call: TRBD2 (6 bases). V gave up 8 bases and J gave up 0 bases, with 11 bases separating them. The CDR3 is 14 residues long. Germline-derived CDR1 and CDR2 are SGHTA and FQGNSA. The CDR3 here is CASPPGGSYNEQFS. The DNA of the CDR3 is TGTGCCAGCCCTCCCGGGGGCTCCTACAATGAGCAGTTCTCC.

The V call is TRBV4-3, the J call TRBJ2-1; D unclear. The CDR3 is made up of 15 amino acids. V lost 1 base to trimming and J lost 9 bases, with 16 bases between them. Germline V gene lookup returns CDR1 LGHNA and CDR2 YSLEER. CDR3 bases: TGCGCCAGCAGCCAAGCGGTGACCCCGATGGGTGAGCAGTTCTTC. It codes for CASSQAVTPMGEQFF.

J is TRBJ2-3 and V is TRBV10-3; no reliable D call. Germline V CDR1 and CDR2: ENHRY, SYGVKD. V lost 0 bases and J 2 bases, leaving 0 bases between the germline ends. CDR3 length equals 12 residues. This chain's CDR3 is CAISESTDTQYF. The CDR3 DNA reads TGTGCCATCAGTGAGTCCACAGATACGCAGTATTTT.